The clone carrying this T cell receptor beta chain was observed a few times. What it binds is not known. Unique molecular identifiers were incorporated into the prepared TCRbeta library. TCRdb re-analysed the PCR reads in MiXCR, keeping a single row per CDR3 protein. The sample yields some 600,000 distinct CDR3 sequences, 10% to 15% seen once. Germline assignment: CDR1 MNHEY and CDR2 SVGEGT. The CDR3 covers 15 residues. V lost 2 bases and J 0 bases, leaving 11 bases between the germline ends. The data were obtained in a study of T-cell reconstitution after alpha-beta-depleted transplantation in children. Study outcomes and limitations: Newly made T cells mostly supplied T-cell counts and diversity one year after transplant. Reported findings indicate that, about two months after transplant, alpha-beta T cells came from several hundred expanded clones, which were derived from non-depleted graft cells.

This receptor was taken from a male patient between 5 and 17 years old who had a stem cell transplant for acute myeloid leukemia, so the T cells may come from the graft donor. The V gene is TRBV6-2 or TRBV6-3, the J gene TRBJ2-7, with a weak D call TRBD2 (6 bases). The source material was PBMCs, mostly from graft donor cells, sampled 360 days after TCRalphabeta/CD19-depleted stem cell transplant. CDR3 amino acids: CASSYASDYSYEQYF. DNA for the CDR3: TGTGCCAGCAGTTACGCTAGCGATTACTCCTACGAGCAGTACTTC.